These 13 T cell receptor beta chains were all obtained from the same sample, sequenced in a study of T-cell memory formation after mild COVID-19. TCRdb re-analysed the 5' RACE reads in MiXCR, keeping a single row per CDR3 protein. The sample holds more than 250,000 distinct CDR3 sequences, approximately 18% seen once. Sequenced: PBMCs or a T cell subset sorted from them (not recorded which). The receptors come from a man between 18 and 35 years old who had mild COVID-19 (a few samples of this study predate the infection). Cell type and time point are not known.

This sequence joins TRBV7-3 and TRBJ2-2, with TRBD1 identical over 12 bases. Germline V gene data show CDR1 as SGHTA and CDR2 as FQGTGA. The CDR3 loop spans 14 amino acids. With V trimmed by 6 bases and J by 6 bases, 2 bases remained unmatched. This CDR3 reads CASRRDRGPGELFF. For the CDR3, the DNA is TGTGCCAGCAGAAGGGACAGGGGGCCCGGGGAGCTGTTTTTT.

This clonotype was found many times. The V and J genes are TRBV9 and TRBJ2-6; D remains ambiguous. CDR1 SGDLS and CDR2 YYNGEE come from the germline V gene. The CDR3 has 16 residues. V lost 4 bases and J 4 bases, leaving 15 bases between the germline ends. CDR3 protein: CASSSPLPAGANVLTF. In DNA form, the CDR3 reads TGTGCCAGCAGCTCCCCTCTCCCGGCGGGGGCCAACGTCCTGACTTTC.

The CDR3 spells CASSLSAAGELFF. Written as DNA, the CDR3 is TGCGCCAGCAGCTTGAGTGCAGCCGGGGAGCTGTTTTTT. The chain joins TRBV5-1 to TRBJ2-2; D is uncertain. V lost 1 base to trimming and J lost 6 bases, with 7 bases between them. The CDR3 spans 13 residues. The V gene's germline CDR1 is SGHRS and CDR2 YFSETQ.

J is TRBJ2-4 and V is TRBV20-1; 8 bases are a match to TRBD1. CDR3 size: 14 residues. V was clipped by 4 bases and J by 9 bases; unmatched bases: 11. Germline-derived CDR1 and CDR2 are DFQATT and SNEGSKA (reference sequence). Written as DNA, the CDR3 is TGCAGTGCTACCCAAGGGACAGGCGCCGGCATTCAGTACTTC. This encodes CSATQGTGAGIQYF.

This clonotype has ten or more counts. The rearrangement joins TRBV20-1 to TRBJ2-2; tentatively, D is TRBD1 (6 bases). Germline V CDR1 and CDR2: DFQATT, SNEGSKA (reference sequence). The germline V and J ends were trimmed by 0 bases and 7 bases, with 15 bases remaining between them. The CDR3 spans 15 residues. This CDR3 is CSARDYRARGGELFF. CDR3 sequence (DNA): TGCAGTGCTAGAGACTACAGGGCCCGGGGCGGGGAGCTGTTTTTT.

V usage is TRBV28 and J usage is TRBJ2-7; no clear D. The CDR3 totals 12 residues. CDR1 is MDHEN, CDR2 SYDVKM, per germline. Trimming removed 4 bases from V and 3 bases from J, with 7 bases in between. Here the CDR3 DNA reads TGTGCCAGCAGTTCCCAGAACTACGAGCAGTACGTC. Translation: CASSSQNYEQYV.

There are a few counts of this clonotype. V is TRBV6-5 and J is TRBJ2-3; D not resolved. The CDR3 is 17 residues long. Trimming stripped 6 bases from V and 3 bases from J, with 22 bases between. CDR1 and CDR2 from the germline V gene are MNHEY and SVGAGI. CDR3 loop: CASRLDSAAPRTDTQYF. The CDR3 DNA follows: TGTGCCAGCAGATTGGATTCGGCAGCCCCGAGGACAGATACGCAGTATTTT.

This clonotype was detected only a few times. This rearrangement joins TRBV5-1 to TRBJ2-3; 10 positions agree with TRBD1. The CDR3 loop spans 15 amino acids. The germline gives CDR1 SGHRS, CDR2 YFSETQ. V was pared by 2 bases and J by 3 bases, with 3 bases of the junction left unmatched. The CDR3, as DNA: TGCGCCAGCAGCTTACGACAGGGGGCAACAGATACGCAGTATTTT. This encodes CASSLRQGATDTQYF.

The chain uses TRBV6-5 and TRBJ2-5; TRBD2 is a possible D gene (6 bases). The CDR3 contains 12 residues. In germline, CDR1 is MNHEY, CDR2 SVGAGI. Trimming left V 8 bases short and J 4 bases short, with 11 bases between. CDR3 amino acids: CASRDSGETQYF. CDR3 nucleotide sequence: TGTGCCAGCCGGGACTCAGGAGAGACCCAGTACTTC.

The chain couples TRBV12-3 or TRBV12-4 to TRBJ2-4; no clear D. The V and J ends lost 2 bases and 7 bases respectively, with 3 bases between them. CDR3 length: 11 amino acids. CDR3 in amino acids: CASSLINIQYF. In nucleotides, the CDR3 is TGTGCCAGCAGTTTAATTAACATTCAGTACTTC.

The chain employs TRBV24-1 and TRBJ1-5; no definite D call. CDR3 size: 13 residues. V was clipped by 3 bases and J by 9 bases, with 11 bases between them. Germline V gene sequence: CDR1 KGHDR, CDR2 SFDVKD. The CDR3 region is CATSDSVAGPQHF. The CDR3 nucleotides read TGTGCCACCAGTGATAGTGTCGCAGGGCCCCAGCATTTT.

This clonotype was recorded a few times. The V gene is TRBV6-2 or TRBV6-3, the J gene TRBJ1-1; D gene unclear. Trimming cost V 10 bases and J 5 bases, with 29 bases left between them. CDR1 and CDR2 (germline): MNHEY, SVGEGT. This CDR3 comprises 17 residues. CDR3 DNA: TGTGCCACCAAAATTTCGCACCTTAACCGAACGCGGACTGAAGCTTTCTTT. This codes for CATKISHLNRTRTEAFF.

The chain couples TRBV12-3 or TRBV12-4 to TRBJ2-3; 8 nucleotides line up with TRBD1. This CDR3 contains 15 residues. The junction had 11 bases not matched to a gene; V was cut back by 6 bases and J by 6 bases. CDR3 nucleotide sequence: TGTGCCAGCAGGCAGACAGGGGATGGTTTGGATACGCAGTATTTT. It encodes CASRQTGDGLDTQYF.